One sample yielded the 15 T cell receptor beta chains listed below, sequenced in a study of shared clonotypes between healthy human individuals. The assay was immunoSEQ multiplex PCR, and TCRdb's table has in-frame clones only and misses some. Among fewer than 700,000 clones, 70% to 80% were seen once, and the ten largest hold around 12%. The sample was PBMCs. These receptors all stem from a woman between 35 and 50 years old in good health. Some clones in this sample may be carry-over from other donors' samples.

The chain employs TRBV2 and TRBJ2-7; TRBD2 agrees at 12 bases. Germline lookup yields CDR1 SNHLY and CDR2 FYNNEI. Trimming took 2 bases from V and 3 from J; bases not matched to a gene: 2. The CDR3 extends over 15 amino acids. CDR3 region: CASSERTSGIYEQYF. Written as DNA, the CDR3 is TGTGCCAGCAGTGAAAGGACTAGCGGGATCTACGAGCAGTACTTC.

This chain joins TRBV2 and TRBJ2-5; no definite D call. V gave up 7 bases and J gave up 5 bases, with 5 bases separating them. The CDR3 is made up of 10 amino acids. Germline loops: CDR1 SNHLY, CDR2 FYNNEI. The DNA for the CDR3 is TGTGCCAGCACGCGGGAGACCCAGTACTTC. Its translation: CASTRETQYF.

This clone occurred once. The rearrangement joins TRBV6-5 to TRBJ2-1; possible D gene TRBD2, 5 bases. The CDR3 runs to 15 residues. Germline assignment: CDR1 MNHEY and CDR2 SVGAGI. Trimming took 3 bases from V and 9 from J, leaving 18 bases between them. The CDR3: CASSYFRDHGSEQFF. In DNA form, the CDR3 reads TGTGCCAGCAGTTATTTCCGTGATCATGGGAGTGAGCAGTTCTTC.

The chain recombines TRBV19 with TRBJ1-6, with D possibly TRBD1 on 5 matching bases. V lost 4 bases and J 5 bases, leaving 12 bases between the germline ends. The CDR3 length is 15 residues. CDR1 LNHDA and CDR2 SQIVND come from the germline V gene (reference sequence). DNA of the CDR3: TGTGCCAGTAGTACTTCGACAGCCAATAATTCACCCCTCCACTTT. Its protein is CASSTSTANNSPLHF.

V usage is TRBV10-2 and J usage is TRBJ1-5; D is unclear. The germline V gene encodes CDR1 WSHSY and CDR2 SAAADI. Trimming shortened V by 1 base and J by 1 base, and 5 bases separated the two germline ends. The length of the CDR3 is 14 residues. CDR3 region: CASSEYMSNQPQHF. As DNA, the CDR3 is TGCGCCAGCAGTGAGTATATGAGCAATCAGCCCCAGCATTTT.

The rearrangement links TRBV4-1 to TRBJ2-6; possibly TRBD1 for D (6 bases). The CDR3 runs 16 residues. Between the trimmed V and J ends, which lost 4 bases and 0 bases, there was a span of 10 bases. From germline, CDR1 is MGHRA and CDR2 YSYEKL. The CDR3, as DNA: TGCGCCAGCAGCCCTCAGGGGCACTCTGGGGCCAACGTCCTGACTTTC. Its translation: CASSPQGHSGANVLTF.

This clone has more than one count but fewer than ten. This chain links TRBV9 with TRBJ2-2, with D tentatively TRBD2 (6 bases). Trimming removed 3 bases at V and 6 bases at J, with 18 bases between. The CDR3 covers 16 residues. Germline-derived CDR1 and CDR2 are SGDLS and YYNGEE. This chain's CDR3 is CASSGLAEAGAGELFF. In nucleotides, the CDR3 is TGTGCCAGCAGCGGATTAGCGGAGGCGGGTGCCGGGGAGCTGTTTTTT.

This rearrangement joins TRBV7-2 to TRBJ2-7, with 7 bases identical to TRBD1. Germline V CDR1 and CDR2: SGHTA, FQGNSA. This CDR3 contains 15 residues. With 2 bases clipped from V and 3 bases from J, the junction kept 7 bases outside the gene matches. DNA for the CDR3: TGTGCCAGCAGCTTAAATGGGGGACAGCACTACGAGCAGTACTTC. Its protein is CASSLNGGQHYEQYF.

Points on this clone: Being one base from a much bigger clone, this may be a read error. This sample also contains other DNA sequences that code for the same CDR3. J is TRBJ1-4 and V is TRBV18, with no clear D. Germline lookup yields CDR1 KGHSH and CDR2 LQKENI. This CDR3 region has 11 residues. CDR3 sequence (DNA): TGTGCCAGCTCAAGAGATGAGAAACTGTTTTTT. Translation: CASSRDEKLFF. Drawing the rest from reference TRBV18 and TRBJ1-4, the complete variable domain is NAGVMQNPRHLVRRRGQEARLRCSPMKGHSHVYWYRQLPEEGLKFMVYLQKENIIDESGMPKERFSAEFPKEGPSILRIQQVVRGDSAAYFCASSRDEKLFFGSGTQLSVL.

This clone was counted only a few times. The CDR3 is CAIRGTGLNTEAFF. The CDR3, as DNA: TGTGCCATCAGGGGGACAGGATTGAACACTGAAGCTTTCTTT. The genes are TRBV10-3 and TRBJ1-1, with 8 bases matching TRBD1. V dropped 6 bases and J dropped 0; count of bases not matched to a gene: 3. The CDR3 length is 14 residues. Looked up from germline, CDR1 is ENHRY and CDR2 is SYGVKD.

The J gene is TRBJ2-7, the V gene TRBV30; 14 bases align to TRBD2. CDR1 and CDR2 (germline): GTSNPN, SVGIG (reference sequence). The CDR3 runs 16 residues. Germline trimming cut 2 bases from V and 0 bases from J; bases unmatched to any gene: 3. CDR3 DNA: TGTGCCTGGAGTCGACTAGCGGGAGGGAGCTCCTACGAGCAGTACTTC. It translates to CAWSRLAGGSSYEQYF.

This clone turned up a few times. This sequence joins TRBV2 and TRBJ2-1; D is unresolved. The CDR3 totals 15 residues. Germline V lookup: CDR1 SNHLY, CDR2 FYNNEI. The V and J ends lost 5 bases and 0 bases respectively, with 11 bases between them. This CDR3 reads CASSLGRHSYNEQFF. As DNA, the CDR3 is TGTGCCAGCAGTCTTGGCCGCCACTCCTACAATGAGCAGTTCTTC.

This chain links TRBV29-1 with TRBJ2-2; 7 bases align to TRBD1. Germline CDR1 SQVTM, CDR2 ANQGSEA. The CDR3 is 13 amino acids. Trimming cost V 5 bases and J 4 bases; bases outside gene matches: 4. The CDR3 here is CSVMSGGTGELFF. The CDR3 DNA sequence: TGCAGCGTTATGTCAGGGGGCACCGGGGAGCTGTTTTTT.

CDR3 region: CASDVRARSYNEQFF. The CDR3 nucleotides read TGCGCCAGCGACGTCCGGGCTCGCTCCTACAATGAGCAGTTCTTC. J is TRBJ2-1 and V is TRBV10-1; D remains ambiguous. The CDR3 contains 15 residues. Germline CDR1 reads WNHNN; CDR2 reads SYGVQD (reference sequence). Trimming took 8 bases from V and 0 from J, leaving 14 bases between them.

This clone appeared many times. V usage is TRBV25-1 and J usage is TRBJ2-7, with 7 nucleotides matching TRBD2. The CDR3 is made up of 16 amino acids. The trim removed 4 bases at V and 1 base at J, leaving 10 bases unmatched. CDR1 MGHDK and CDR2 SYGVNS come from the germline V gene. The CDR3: CASSAGSGYLSYEQYF. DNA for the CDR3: TGTGCCAGCAGTGCCGGTAGCGGGTACCTTTCCTACGAGCAGTACTTC.